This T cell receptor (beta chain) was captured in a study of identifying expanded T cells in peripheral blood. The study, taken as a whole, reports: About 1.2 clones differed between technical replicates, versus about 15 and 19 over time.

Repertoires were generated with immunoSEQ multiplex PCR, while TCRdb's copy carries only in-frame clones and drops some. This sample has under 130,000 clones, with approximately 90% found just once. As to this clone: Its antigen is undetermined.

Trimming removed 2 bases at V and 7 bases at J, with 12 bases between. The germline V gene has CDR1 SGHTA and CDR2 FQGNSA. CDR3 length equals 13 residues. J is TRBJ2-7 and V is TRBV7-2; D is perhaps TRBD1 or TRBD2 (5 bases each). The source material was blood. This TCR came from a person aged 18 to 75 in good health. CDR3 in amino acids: CASSLQGEGEQYF. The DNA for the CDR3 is TGTGCCAGCAGCTTACAGGGCGAGGGGGAGCAGTACTTC.